This T cell receptor (beta chain) was sequenced during a study of blood T cells in healthy people across ages. Primed by a sample-barcoded 5' primer and a J-beta primer mix, a second PCR proceeded for about 6 to 12 cycles. Each CDR3 protein is one row after TCRdb ran MiXCR on the 5' RACE reads. There are 1.2 million to 1.5 million distinct CDR3 sequences in the sample; roughly 40% occur only once, and under 8% lies in the top ten. There are a few counts of this clonotype. Its cognate antigen is unknown. Trimming stripped 4 bases from V and 0 bases from J, with 14 bases between. This CDR3 has 15 residues. Germline V gene sequence: CDR1 SGHRS, CDR2 YFSETQ. Regarding the study as a whole: Using unsorted PBMCs precluded a conclusive naive versus antigen-experienced comparison.

The J gene is TRBJ2-7, the V gene TRBV5-1; no clear D. Sequencing used blood. This sequence originates from a woman between 18 and 29 years old in good health. The CDR3 coding sequence is TGCGCCAGCAGCGACGTGTCTCTCAGCTCCTACGAGCAGTACTTC. It is translated as CASSDVSLSSYEQYF.